One sample yielded the 12 T cell receptor beta chains listed below, sequenced in a study of shared clonotypes between healthy human individuals. Profiling relied on immunoSEQ multiplex PCR, and the TCRdb table lists in-frame clones only, not all of them. This sample has 2 million to 2.5 million clones; approximately 95% occur once, and the top ten carry approximately 0.13%. The sequenced sample consisted of naive CD4+ T cells sorted from blood. Subset meaning: CD45RA+ positively selected. The receptors stem from a man between 18 and 29 years old in good health.

This chain uses TRBV25-1 with TRBJ2-5; tentative D call: TRBD1 (6 bases). Germline V gene lookup returns CDR1 MGHDK and CDR2 SYGVNS. Trimming cost V 3 bases and J 4 bases, with 15 bases left between them. CDR3 length: 15 residues. The CDR3 region has the DNA TGTGCCAGCAGTGATATAGTACAGGGTGGAGAGACCCAGTACTTC. Its translation is CASSDIVQGGETQYF.

The chain couples TRBV5-1 to TRBJ2-5, with TRBD2 matching 7 bases. V shed 3 bases and J 1 base; nucleotides not matched to a gene: 3. CDR1 is SGHRS, CDR2 YFSETQ, per germline. This CDR3 spans 14 amino acids. CDR3 sequence: CASSYTGGQETQYF. CDR3 DNA sequence: TGCGCCAGCAGCTATACGGGAGGCCAAGAGACCCAGTACTTC.

The gene calls are TRBV7-9 and TRBJ2-5; a weak D match, TRBD2 (5 bases). Germline CDR1 and CDR2: SEHNR and FQNEAQ (reference sequence). The CDR3 sequence is 14 residues long. V lost 5 bases and J 5 bases, leaving 15 bases between the germline ends. As DNA, the CDR3 is TGTGCCAGCAGCCCAAGCGGATTGTGGGAGACCCAGTACTTC. It is translated as CASSPSGLWETQYF. Complete variable domain (other parts from reference TRBV7-9 and TRBJ2-5): DTGVSQNPRHKITKRGQNVTFRCDPISEHNRLYWYRQTLGQGPEFLTYFQNEAQLEKSRLLSDRFSAERPKGSFSTLEIQRTEQGDSAMYLCASSPSGLWETQYFGPGTRLLVL.

This chain connects TRBV6-1 to TRBJ2-1; TRBD1 matches 7 bases. CDR3 length: 13 amino acids. CDR1 MNHNS and CDR2 SASEGT come from the germline V gene. V lost 7 bases and J lost 12; bases outside the gene matches: 12. The chain's CDR3 is CASMGTVPWWQFF. The CDR3 DNA follows: TGTGCCAGCATGGGGACAGTTCCCTGGTGGCAGTTCTTC.

V usage is TRBV7-9 and J usage is TRBJ2-7, with 7 bases that match TRBD1. This CDR3 region has 15 residues. J lost 0 bases, V lost 5 bases, and 7 bases had no gene match. The V gene's germline CDR1 is SEHNR and CDR2 FQNEAQ (reference sequence). CDR3 loop: CASSTTGLGSYEQYF. As DNA, the CDR3 is TGTGCCAGCAGCACGACAGGGTTGGGCTCCTACGAGCAGTACTTC.

Regarding this clone: The sample has other DNA sequences that encode this CDR3 too. The chain has TRBV7-9 and TRBJ1-2, with D hard to call. The V gene lost 1 base and the J gene lost 6 bases, with 3 bases spanning the gap. Germline V gene lookup returns CDR1 SEHNR and CDR2 FQNEAQ (reference sequence). The CDR3 length is 11 residues. CDR3 sequence (DNA): TGTGCCAGCAGCTTAGGAGATGGCTACACCTTC. Translation gives CASSLGDGYTF.

This clone was found once. This chain connects TRBV6-1 to TRBJ1-5; D gene unclear. Germline-derived CDR1 and CDR2 are MNHNS and SASEGT. This CDR3 is 13 amino acids long. Between the trimmed V and J ends, which lost 6 bases and 1 base, there was a span of 7 bases. The CDR3 region has the DNA TGTGCCAGCAGCGCAGAAAGCAATCAGCCCCAGCATTTT. Its protein product is CASSAESNQPQHF.

This clone was observed a single time. The chain recombines TRBV23-1 with TRBJ2-5; D is unresolved. TRBV23-1 is designated an ORF whose function remains uncertain. There are 17 residues in the CDR3. V was pared by 0 bases and J by 4 bases, with 18 bases between. The DNA for the CDR3 is TGCGCCAGCAGTCAATCAAGGAGTATTGGCATCGCAGAGACCCAGTACTTC. Protein: CASSQSRSIGIAETQYF.

This rearrangement joins TRBV7-2 to TRBJ1-1; TRBD1 might be the D (5 bases). V gave up 0 bases and J gave up 10 bases, with 12 bases separating them. The CDR3 contains 13 residues. CDR1 is SGHTA, CDR2 FQGNSA, per germline. CDR3 loop: CASSLAQGVSAFF. CDR3 coding DNA: TGTGCCAGCAGCTTAGCGCAGGGTGTATCAGCTTTCTTT. Full variable domain (outside the CDR3, taken from reference TRBV7-2 and TRBJ1-1): GAGVSQSPSNKVTEKGKDVELRCDPISGHTALYWYRQSLGQGLEFLIYFQGNSAPDKSGLPSDRFSAERTGGSVSTLTIQRTQQEDSAVYLCASSLAQGVSAFFGQGTRLTVV.

This clone was seen only a few times. The chain recombines TRBV19 with TRBJ1-6; D gene unclear. The CDR3 covers 10 residues. The V gene's germline CDR1 is LNHDA and CDR2 SQIVND (reference sequence). V gave up 5 bases and J gave up 14 bases, with 7 bases separating them. The CDR3 DNA reads as TGTGCCAGTAGTCCCTTGACCCTCCACTTT. It specifies CASSPLTLHF. Full variable domain (remainder filled in from reference TRBV19 and TRBJ1-6): DGGITQSPKYLFRKEGQNVTLSCEQNLNHDAMYWYRQDPGQGLRLIYYSQIVNDFQKGDIAEGYSVSREKKESFPLTVTSAQKNPTAFYLCASSPLTLHFGNGTRLTVT.

This clone was picked up one time. The chain has TRBV5-6 and TRBJ2-7; D gene uncertain. The germline gives CDR1 SGHDT, CDR2 YYEEEE. This CDR3 is 14 amino acids long. V dropped 3 bases and J dropped 0 bases, with 10 bases sitting between them. CDR3 amino acids: CASSSDASSYEQYF. The CDR3 region has the DNA TGTGCCAGCAGCTCCGACGCGAGCTCCTACGAGCAGTACTTC.

J is TRBJ2-7 and V is TRBV6-4, with D uncertain. The CDR3 loop spans 13 amino acids. Trimming stripped 5 bases from V and 0 bases from J, with 8 bases between. Germline loops: CDR1 MRHNA, CDR2 SNTAGT. CDR3 sequence reads: CASSCTTSYEQYF. The CDR3 DNA reads TGTGCCAGCAGTTGTACAACCTCCTACGAGCAGTACTTC.